The sequence of this T cell receptor (beta chain) was determined in a study of cytomegalovirus exposure and HLA in healthy donors. This PCR relied on a set of 60 Vbeta primers and 13 Jbeta primers. Profiling relied on immunoSEQ multiplex PCR, and the TCRdb table lists in-frame clones only, not all of them. Seen here are about 300,000 clones, just over 85% observed once, and the top ten hold around 3.7%. V shed 5 bases, J shed 0 bases, and the junction held 8 bases outside the gene matches. The length of the CDR3 is 16 residues. Looked up from germline, CDR1 is SGHAT and CDR2 is FQNNGV. The source is a man aged 35-49 years in good health and CMV-seropositive. J is TRBJ2-5 and V is TRBV11-2; 8 nucleotides line up with TRBD1. Input material: PBMCs. The CDR3 protein is CASSRGQGPYQETQYF. CDR3 sequence (DNA): TGTGCCAGCAGCAGAGGACAGGGCCCGTACCAAGAGACCCAGTACTTC.